This T cell receptor beta chain was identified during a study of shared clonotypes between healthy human individuals. Participating donors were healthy, HIV-negative adults free of recent acute infections or vaccinations. Only in-frame clones appear in the TCRdb table, and some are missing; sequencing was by immunoSEQ multiplex PCR. The repertoire holds more than 550,000 clones, with 72% as singletons. There are 16 residues in the CDR3. Looked up from germline, CDR1 is KGHSH and CDR2 is LQKENI. J lost 0 bases, V lost 0 bases, and 1 base had no gene match. The chain couples TRBV18 to TRBJ1-3, with 8 nucleotides matching TRBD1. Sequences were obtained from memory CD4+ T cells sorted from blood. The subset denotes: CD45RA-negative fraction. The sequence came from a woman aged 25 to 39 in good health. CDR3 in amino acids: CASSPPGTGSGNTIYF. The CDR3 coding sequence is TGTGCCAGCTCACCACCCGGGACAGGCTCTGGAAACACCATATATTTT.